Each of the 20 T cell receptor beta chains below was sequenced from the same sample in a study of blood T cell repertoires in COVID-19. Measured with immunoSEQ multiplex PCR; TCRdb has only the in-frame clones, and not every one. The sample consists of about 60,000 clones, approximately 84% of them appearing once. The source material was peripheral blood. All receptors derive from a man aged 60-69 years with acute or convalescent COVID-19.

The chain has TRBV19 and TRBJ1-2; 11 bases agree with TRBD1. The germline gives CDR1 LNHDA, CDR2 SQIVND (reference sequence). This CDR3 region has 16 residues. V shed 6 bases, J shed 2 bases, and the junction held 8 bases outside the gene matches. The CDR3 DNA sequence: TGTGCCAGTAGCGCCCATGGGGACAGGGGGAACTATGGCTACACCTTC. Protein product: CASSAHGDRGNYGYTF.

CDR3 sequence reads: CASSFDYHTDTQYF. CDR3 coding DNA: TGTGCCAGCAGCTTCGACTATCACACAGATACGCAGTATTTT. The chain employs TRBV5-6 and TRBJ2-3; tentatively, D is TRBD2 (5 bases). The germline V gene encodes CDR1 SGHDT and CDR2 YYEEEE. This CDR3 is 14 amino acids long. Deletions cut 2 bases from V and 2 bases from J, with 9 bases between.

This chain links TRBV19 with TRBJ2-1; 8 nucleotides line up with TRBD1. This CDR3 contains 18 residues. Germline CDR1 is LNHDA and CDR2 is SQIVND (reference sequence). V shed 6 bases and J 2 bases; nucleotides not matched to a gene: 15. The DNA for the CDR3 is TGTGCCAGTAGCGTGACAGGGGCCCCAATTCCTACCTACAATGAGCAGTTCTTC. This codes for CASSVTGAPIPTYNEQFF.

V and J are TRBV21-1 and TRBJ2-3; the D call TRBD2 from the table was never checked on the DNA. TRBV21-1 has pseudogene status. The CDR3 extends over 16 amino acids. CDR3 DNA: TGTGCCAGCAGCAAAGCGGGACTTCTCCCGGCAGATACGCAGTATTTT. This encodes CASSKAGLLPADTQYF.

The rearrangement joins TRBV30 to TRBJ1-1; tentatively, D is TRBD1 (5 bases). The CDR3 runs 14 residues. The V and J ends lost 4 bases and 0 bases respectively, with 12 bases between them. CDR1 and CDR2 from the germline V gene are GTSNPN and SVGIG (reference sequence). The CDR3 sequence: CAWNRLSMNTEAFF. CDR3 sequence (DNA): TGTGCCTGGAACAGGCTTTCCATGAACACTGAAGCTTTCTTT.

The CDR3 DNA reads as TGTGCCAGCAGTGAAGCGCGGGGAACATGGTCGGTATTGGGCTACACCTTC. Translating it yields CASSEARGTWSVLGYTF. This chain uses TRBV2 with TRBJ1-2, with D unclear. The CDR3 loop spans 17 amino acids. Germline CDR1 is SNHLY and CDR2 is FYNNEI. Trimming stripped 0 bases from V and 8 bases from J, with 22 bases between.

This chain uses TRBV2 with TRBJ1-6; a weak D match, TRBD1 (5 bases). The length of the CDR3 is 15 residues. V dropped 6 bases and J dropped 9 bases, with 18 bases sitting between them. The V gene's germline CDR1 is SNHLY and CDR2 FYNNEI. The CDR3 DNA follows: TGTGCCAGCAGGTTACAACAGGAGACGGGTTCACCCCTCCACTTT. Its protein product is CASRLQQETGSPLHF.

This sequence joins TRBV30 and TRBJ1-4, with 7 bases lining up with TRBD1. The germline V gene encodes CDR1 GTSNPN and CDR2 SVGIG (reference sequence). The V and J ends lost 2 bases and 4 bases, in that order; junction bases with no gene match: 10. This CDR3 is built from 16 residues. This CDR3 is CAWSSSPDRFNEKLFF. The CDR3 DNA sequence: TGTGCCTGGAGTTCATCACCGGACAGGTTTAATGAAAAACTGTTTTTT.

This chain joins TRBV10-1 and TRBJ1-4, with TRBD1 matching over 7 bases. From germline, CDR1 is WNHNN and CDR2 SYGVQD (reference sequence). The ends lost 9 bases at V and 7 bases at J; junction bases unmatched: 8. This CDR3 is 13 amino acids long. Here the CDR3 reads CARTQGVGEKLFF. The CDR3 DNA reads as TGCGCCAGGACCCAGGGGGTCGGTGAAAAACTGTTTTTT.

This clone was counted once. The chain recombines TRBV7-9 with TRBJ1-2; 7 nucleotides agree with TRBD1. CDR3 length: 13 amino acids. The V segment lost 4 bases and the J segment 4 bases; nucleotides outside the gene matches: 3. Germline V gene sequence: CDR1 SEHNR, CDR2 FQNEAQ (reference sequence). CDR3 coding DNA: TGTGCCAGCAGCTCAGGGGGGATCTATGGCTACACCTTC. It translates to CASSSGGIYGYTF.

The CDR3 DNA reads as TGTGCCAGCAGCGTACTACAGGGGGCAAGGAACACTGAAGCTTTCTTT. Protein: CASSVLQGARNTEAFF. The chain employs TRBV9 and TRBJ1-1; TRBD1 agrees at 9 bases. This CDR3 is built from 16 residues. V shed 1 base, J shed 1 base, and the junction held 5 bases outside the gene matches. Germline CDR1 reads SGDLS; CDR2 reads YYNGEE.

The chain uses TRBV5-1 and TRBJ1-1, with unresolved D. Germline CDR1 reads SGHRS; CDR2 reads YFSETQ. V was pared by 4 bases and J by 1 base, with 11 bases between. This CDR3 has 14 residues. The CDR3 coding sequence is TGCGCCAGCAGCGCTCCAGGCCCGAACACTGAAGCTTTCTTT. Residues: CASSAPGPNTEAFF.

The rearrangement uses TRBV27 and TRBJ2-7, with D possibly being TRBD2 (5 bases). Trimming took off 5 bases at V and 0 bases at J, with 14 bases between the two ends. This CDR3 is built from 15 residues. Germline CDR1 MNHEY, CDR2 SMNVEV (reference sequence). The CDR3: CASSPREPRSYEQYF. In DNA form, the CDR3 reads TGTGCCAGCAGTCCTAGGGAGCCCCGCTCCTACGAGCAGTACTTC.

J is TRBJ2-5 and V is TRBV6-5, with D perhaps TRBD1 (5 bases). This CDR3 comprises 13 residues. CDR1 is MNHEY, CDR2 SVGAGI, per germline. Trimming stripped 8 bases from V and 4 bases from J, with 14 bases between. The CDR3 spells CASAAGLGETQYF. DNA for the CDR3: TGTGCCAGCGCGGCAGGGTTAGGAGAGACCCAGTACTTC.

V and J are TRBV7-8 and TRBJ2-4; weak D call: TRBD2 (6 bases). CDR1 and CDR2 from the germline V gene are SGHVS and FQNEAQ. The CDR3 sequence is 16 residues long. V shed 5 bases and J shed 0 bases, with 14 bases lying between them. In DNA, the CDR3 is TGTGCCAGCAGCCAGGGACTTGTGGTAGCCAAAAACATTCAGTACTTC. Translating gives CASSQGLVVAKNIQYF.

This chain connects TRBV9 to TRBJ1-4; possibly TRBD1 for D (5 bases). CDR1 is SGDLS and CDR2 is YYNGEE in the germline V gene. The CDR3 covers 15 residues. V dropped 0 bases and J dropped 8 bases, with 14 bases sitting between them. The CDR3 reads CASSVAGAGKEKLFF. As DNA, the CDR3 is TGTGCCAGCAGCGTAGCTGGGGCAGGGAAGGAAAAACTGTTTTTT.

This clone was detected only once. The chain combines TRBV6-5 with TRBJ1-2; 7 bases are shared with TRBD1. CDR3 length: 13 residues. Unmatched junction bases numbered 7, after V lost 5 bases and J lost 7 bases. Germline CDR1 and CDR2: MNHEY and SVGAGI. CDR3 protein: CASSRQGRAGYTF. The CDR3 coding sequence is TGTGCCAGCAGTCGACAGGGTCGCGCTGGCTACACCTTC.

The chain employs TRBV5-5 and TRBJ2-7, with TRBD1 matching 11 bases. V lost 3 bases, J lost 4 bases, and 3 bases stayed unmatched. Germline CDR1 SGHKS, CDR2 YYEKEE (reference sequence). The CDR3 loop spans 14 amino acids. The CDR3 region has the DNA TGTGCCAGCAGCTCGGACAGGGGGCTTTACGAGCAGTACTTC. Its translation: CASSSDRGLYEQYF. The entire variable domain, with the rest obtained from reference TRBV5-5 and TRBJ2-7, is as follows: DAGVTQSPTHLIKTRGQQVTLRCSPISGHKSVSWYQQVLGQGPQFIFQYYEKEERGRGNFPDRFSARQFPNYSSELNVNALLLGDSALYLCASSSDRGLYEQYFGPGTRLTVT.

This clone was observed once. Here the CDR3 reads CASSWGGGTDTQYF. CDR3 coding DNA: TGTGCCAGCAGTTGGGGGGGCGGAACAGATACGCAGTATTTT. V and J are TRBV28 and TRBJ2-3; perhaps TRBD2 as D (7 bases). Trimming cost V 4 bases and J 3 bases, with 11 bases left between them. From germline, CDR1 is MDHEN and CDR2 SYDVKM. The CDR3 runs to 14 residues.

The chain has TRBV4-1 and TRBJ1-2, with TRBD1 as a possible D gene (6 bases). The V and J ends lost 0 bases and 8 bases respectively, with 16 bases between them. Germline V gene lookup returns CDR1 MGHRA and CDR2 YSYEKL. This CDR3 comprises 15 residues. The CDR3 loop is CASSQDQGPPRGYTF. The CDR3 DNA is TGCGCCAGCAGCCAAGATCAGGGGCCTCCGAGGGGCTACACCTTC.